These 19 T cell receptor beta chains share one sample of origin, sequenced in a study of blood T cell repertoires in COVID-19. Profiled with immunoSEQ multiplex PCR; TCRdb holds only in-frame clones, not every one. Here the sample spans around 290,000 clones, roughly 86% being singletons. Source material: PBMCs or T cells enriched from blood (not recorded which). These receptors were taken from a woman in her twenties or thirties who had recovered from COVID-19.

V gene TRBV28 combines with J gene TRBJ1-2; 9 bases fit TRBD1. Germline CDR1 is MDHEN and CDR2 is SYDVKM. This CDR3 comprises 14 residues. Germline trimming cut 7 bases from V and 5 bases from J; bases unmatched to any gene: 8. The CDR3, as DNA: TGTGCCAGCACAGGGACAGGGTTAGGGTATGGCTACACCTTC. Protein sequence: CASTGTGLGYGYTF.

This clone was observed at least ten times. The chain couples TRBV7-2 to TRBJ1-2; a possible D gene is TRBD1 (6 bases). The CDR3 consists of 14 residues. V was cut by 4 bases and J by 5 bases, with 14 bases left in between. Germline V gives CDR1 SGHTA, CDR2 FQGNSA. CDR3 protein: CASSSQTGDYGYTF. The CDR3 DNA sequence: TGTGCCAGCAGCTCCCAGACAGGAGATTATGGCTACACCTTC.

The chain has TRBV14 and TRBJ1-1; the match to TRBD1 covers 8 bases. The germline V gene has CDR1 SGHDN and CDR2 FVKESK. With 4 bases clipped from V and 3 bases from J, the junction kept 7 bases outside the gene matches. The CDR3 length is 15 residues. For the CDR3, the DNA is TGTGCCAGCAGCCTCCGGACAGGGCAACACACTGAAGCTTTCTTT. It is translated as CASSLRTGQHTEAFF.

In nucleotides, the CDR3 is TGTGCCAGCAGCTTTGGGACTAGCGGGGGTGAGACCCAGTACTTC. Translating it yields CASSFGTSGGETQYF. The chain employs TRBV9 and TRBJ2-5, with 14 bases that match TRBD2. The CDR3 is made up of 15 amino acids. V dropped 4 bases and J dropped 5; count of bases not matched to a gene: 4. In germline, CDR1 is SGDLS, CDR2 YYNGEE.

The chain joins TRBV20-1 to TRBJ1-1; 8 nucleotides line up with TRBD1. The V segment lost 3 bases and the J segment 6 bases; nucleotides outside the gene matches: 9. Per the germline V gene, CDR1 is DFQATT and CDR2 is SNEGSKA (reference sequence). CDR3 length: 14 residues. In nucleotides, the CDR3 is TGCAGTGCTAGTTCCTGGGGGACAGGCCCTGAAGCTTTCTTT. Encoded protein: CSASSWGTGPEAFF.

The table lists this clone with a count of one. The genes are TRBV20-1 and TRBJ2-7; weak D call: TRBD2 (6 bases). V lost 3 bases and J 6 bases, leaving 15 bases between the germline ends. Germline V CDR1 and CDR2: DFQATT, SNEGSKA (reference sequence). The CDR3 spans 13 residues. The CDR3 spells CSASLGGTSEQYF. In DNA form, the CDR3 reads TGCAGTGCTAGTCTCGGAGGGACCTCCGAGCAGTACTTC.

V and J are TRBV11-3 and TRBJ2-1; TRBD1 is a possible D gene (5 bases). Per germline, CDR1 SGHNT and CDR2 YENEEA. Trimming cost V 1 base and J 5 bases, with 9 bases left between them. This CDR3 is built from 14 residues. CDR3 sequence: CASSLGTNDNEQFF. Here the CDR3 DNA reads TGTGCCAGCAGCTTAGGGACAAATGACAATGAGCAGTTCTTC.

The J gene is TRBJ1-3, the V gene TRBV5-5; D is perhaps TRBD1 (5 bases). V lost 6 bases and J 8 bases, leaving 21 bases between the germline ends. The CDR3 has 15 amino acids. Germline V gives CDR1 SGHKS, CDR2 YYEKEE (reference sequence). The CDR3 sequence is CASTLSGRDLDTIYF. DNA of the CDR3: TGTGCCAGCACCTTATCTGGACGGGACTTGGACACCATATATTTT. The whole variable domain, remainder taken from reference TRBV5-5 and TRBJ1-3, is DAGVTQSPTHLIKTRGQQVTLRCSPISGHKSVSWYQQVLGQGPQFIFQYYEKEERGRGNFPDRFSARQFPNYSSELNVNALLLGDSALYLCASTLSGRDLDTIYFGEGSWLTVV.

The CDR3, as DNA: TGCGCCAGCAGCTTGGGAACAGGGGATCAGCCCCAGCATTTT. Translation gives CASSLGTGDQPQHF. V usage is TRBV5-1 and J usage is TRBJ1-5; the match to TRBD1 covers 7 bases. V dropped 0 bases and J dropped 5; count of bases not matched to a gene: 2. Germline CDR1 SGHRS, CDR2 YFSETQ. The CDR3 is made up of 14 amino acids.

The V call is TRBV4-3, the J call TRBJ1-4, with 8 bases matching TRBD1. The CDR3 sequence is 16 residues long. Germline CDR1 LGHNA, CDR2 YSLEER. The V and J ends lost 6 bases and 12 bases, in that order; junction bases with no gene match: 18. CDR3 residues: CASRLSGTGPSSELFF. The CDR3 region has the DNA TGCGCCAGCAGACTATCCGGGACAGGCCCATCATCGGAACTGTTTTTT.

This clone has a single count. Written as DNA, the CDR3 is TGTGCCAGCAGCGGACAGCTGAGGATCTACGAGCAGTACTTC. Translation: CASSGQLRIYEQYF. The V and J genes are TRBV11-3 and TRBJ2-7, with D possibly matching TRBD1 (6 bases). Germline assignment: CDR1 SGHNT and CDR2 YENEEA. V lost 5 bases to trimming and J lost 3 bases, with 14 bases between them. The CDR3 spans 14 residues.

This chain joins TRBV5-1 and TRBJ2-1, with a possible D match to TRBD2 (7 bases). This CDR3 comprises 14 residues. V lost 7 bases to trimming and J lost 4 bases, with 15 bases between them. The germline CDR1 and CDR2 sequences are SGHRS and YFSETQ. This CDR3 is CASRGGGGYNEQFF. CDR3 nucleotide sequence: TGCGCCAGCCGCGGGGGCGGGGGATACAATGAGCAGTTCTTC.

The chain is built from TRBV10-3 and TRBJ2-7; no reliable D call. The germline gives CDR1 ENHRY, CDR2 SYGVKD. The V gene lost 8 bases and the J gene lost 0 bases, with 11 bases spanning the gap. This CDR3 spans 13 amino acids. In DNA form, the CDR3 reads TGTGCCATCGAGGCAGAGAGCTCCTACGAGCAGTACTTC. Translating gives CAIEAESSYEQYF.

V gene TRBV4-3 combines with J gene TRBJ2-3; D is unclear. V was trimmed by 2 bases and J by 2 bases, leaving 14 bases between them. Germline loops: CDR1 LGHNA, CDR2 YSLEER. CDR3 length equals 16 residues. In DNA, the CDR3 is TGCGCCAGCAGCCAACGCAAAGATGGCAACACAGATACGCAGTATTTT. Translating it yields CASSQRKDGNTDTQYF.

The chain recombines TRBV27 with TRBJ1-2; TRBD1 agrees at 9 bases. This CDR3 has 13 residues. From germline, CDR1 is MNHEY and CDR2 SMNVEV (reference sequence). The junction had 7 bases not matched to a gene; V was cut back by 6 bases and J by 8 bases. CDR3 loop: CASRPQGARGYTF. The DNA for the CDR3 is TGTGCCAGCAGGCCACAGGGGGCACGAGGCTACACCTTC.

The V call is TRBV11-2, the J call TRBJ1-2; 7 nucleotides line up with TRBD1. Looked up from germline, CDR1 is SGHAT and CDR2 is FQNNGV. The CDR3 is 14 amino acids. V trimming: 7 bases; J trimming: 2 bases; junction bases outside the gene matches: 7. The CDR3 sequence: CASNDRDPNYGYTF. The CDR3 nucleotides read TGTGCCAGCAACGACAGGGATCCCAACTATGGCTACACCTTC.

This chain links TRBV11-2 with TRBJ2-7, with 7 nucleotides matching TRBD1. Trimming removed 1 base from V and 1 base from J; junction bases left unmatched: 4. Germline lookup yields CDR1 SGHAT and CDR2 FQNNGV. The CDR3 runs 15 residues. CDR3 sequence: CASSLGPGQSYEQYF. CDR3 bases: TGTGCCAGCAGCTTAGGGCCGGGACAGTCCTACGAGCAGTACTTC.

The chain is built from TRBV5-4 and TRBJ2-1; 8 bases are a match to TRBD1. The germline gives CDR1 SGHNT, CDR2 YYREEE (reference sequence). There are 13 residues in the CDR3. The V gene end was trimmed by 2 bases and the J gene end by 6 bases; junction bases not matched to a gene: 1. The CDR3 bases are TGTGCCAGCAGCTTAACAGGGGGCAATGAGCAGTTCTTC. Its translation: CASSLTGGNEQFF.

Only a few counts were recorded for this clone. The chain employs TRBV28 and TRBJ1-1; 8 bases agree with TRBD1. With V trimmed by 2 bases and J by 10 bases, 9 bases remained unmatched. This CDR3 contains 14 residues. Per the germline V gene, CDR1 is MDHEN and CDR2 is SYDVKM. This CDR3 reads CASSLEGQGGLAFF. CDR3 bases: TGTGCCAGCAGTTTAGAAGGACAGGGTGGTTTAGCTTTCTTT.